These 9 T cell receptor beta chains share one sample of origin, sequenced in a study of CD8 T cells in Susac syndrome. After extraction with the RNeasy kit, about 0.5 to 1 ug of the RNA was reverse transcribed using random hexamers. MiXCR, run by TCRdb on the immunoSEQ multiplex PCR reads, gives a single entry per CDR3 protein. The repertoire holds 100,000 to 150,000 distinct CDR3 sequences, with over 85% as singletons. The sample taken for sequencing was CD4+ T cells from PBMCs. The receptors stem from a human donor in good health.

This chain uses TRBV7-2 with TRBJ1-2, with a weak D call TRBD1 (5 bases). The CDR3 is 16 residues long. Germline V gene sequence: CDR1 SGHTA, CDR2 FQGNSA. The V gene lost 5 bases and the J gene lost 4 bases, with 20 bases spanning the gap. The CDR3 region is CASSQYSGGSPYGYTF. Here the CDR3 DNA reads TGTGCCAGCAGCCAATATTCCGGGGGATCCCCCTATGGCTACACCTTC.

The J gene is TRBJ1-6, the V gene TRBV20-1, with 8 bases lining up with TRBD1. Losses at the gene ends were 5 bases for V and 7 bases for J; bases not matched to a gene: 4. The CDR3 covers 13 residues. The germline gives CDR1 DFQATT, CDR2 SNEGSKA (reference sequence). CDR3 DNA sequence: TGCAGTGCTGGCCGGGACAGGAATTCACCCCTCCACTTT. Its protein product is CSAGRDRNSPLHF.

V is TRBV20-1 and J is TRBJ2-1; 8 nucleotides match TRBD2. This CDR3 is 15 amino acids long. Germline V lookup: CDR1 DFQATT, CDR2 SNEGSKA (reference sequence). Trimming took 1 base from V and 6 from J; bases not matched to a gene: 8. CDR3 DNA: TGCAGTGCTAGAGGGCGGGGGGACCCTTTCAATGAGCAGTTCTTC. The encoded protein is CSARGRGDPFNEQFF.

CDR3 region: CASSLERQNYGYTF. The CDR3 DNA sequence: TGTGCCAGCAGCTTAGAGAGGCAAAACTATGGCTACACCTTC. This chain uses TRBV7-2 with TRBJ1-2; D is uncertain. Germline CDR1 is SGHTA and CDR2 is FQGNSA. The CDR3 is 14 amino acids. Trimming pared 1 base from V and 2 bases from J, leaving 8 bases between.

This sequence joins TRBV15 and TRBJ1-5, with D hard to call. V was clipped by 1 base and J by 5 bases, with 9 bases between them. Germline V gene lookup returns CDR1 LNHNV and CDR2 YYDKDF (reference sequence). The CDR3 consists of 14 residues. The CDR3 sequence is CATSRGHLDQPQHF. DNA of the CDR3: TGTGCCACCAGCAGAGGACACTTAGATCAGCCCCAGCATTTT.

Written as DNA, the CDR3 is TGTGCCACCAGCAGGCAGGGGGGGATCGATGAGCAGTTCTTC. Amino acids: CATSRQGGIDEQFF. This rearrangement joins TRBV15 to TRBJ2-1; possibly TRBD1 or TRBD2 for D (7 bases each). The CDR3 covers 14 residues. Trimming pared 3 bases from V and 8 bases from J, leaving 14 bases between. Per the germline V gene, CDR1 is LNHNV and CDR2 is YYDKDF (reference sequence).

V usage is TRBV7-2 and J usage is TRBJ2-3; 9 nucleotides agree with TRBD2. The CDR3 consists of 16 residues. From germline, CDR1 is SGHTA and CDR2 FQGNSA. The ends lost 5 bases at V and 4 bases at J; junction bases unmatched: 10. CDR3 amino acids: CASSASGLAGSDTQYF. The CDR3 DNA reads TGTGCCAGCAGCGCCTCCGGGCTAGCGGGATCAGATACGCAGTATTTT.

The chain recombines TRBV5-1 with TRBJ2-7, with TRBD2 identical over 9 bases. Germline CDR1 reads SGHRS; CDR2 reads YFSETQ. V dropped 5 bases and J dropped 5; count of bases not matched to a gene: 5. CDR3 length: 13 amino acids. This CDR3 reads CASRRTSDHEQYF. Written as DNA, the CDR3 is TGCGCCAGCAGAAGGACTAGCGACCACGAGCAGTACTTC. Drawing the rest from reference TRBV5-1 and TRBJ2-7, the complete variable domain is KAGVTQTPRYLIKTRGQQVTLSCSPISGHRSVSWYQQTPGQGLQFLFEYFSETQRNKGNFPGRFSGRQFSNSRSEMNVSTLELGDSALYLCASRRTSDHEQYFGPGTRLTVT.

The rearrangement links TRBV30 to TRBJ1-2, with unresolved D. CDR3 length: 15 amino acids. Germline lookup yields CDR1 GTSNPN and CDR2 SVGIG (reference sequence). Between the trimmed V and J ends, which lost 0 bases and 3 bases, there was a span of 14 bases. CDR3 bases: TGTGCCTGGAGTGTACATGACCGGACCGACTATGGCTACACCTTC. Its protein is CAWSVHDRTDYGYTF.